These 15 T cell receptor beta chains originate from one sample sequenced in a study of T cell repertoires in cytomegalovirus infection (dated by TCRdb to the late 2010s). Data came from an Illumina HiSeq 1500. TCRdb ran its own pipeline on the public reads, namely fastp trimming at Q25 and MiXCR clone calling, and kept in-frame beta chains. Rows merge per CDR3 protein into single entries with the most common DNA and genes. This sample has around 530,000 distinct CDR3 sequences in its table, and around 27% of those were observed once. Around 14% of the sample is taken by the ten largest. Sequenced sample: PBMCs. The origin of the receptors is a human donor in good health (CMV status not recorded). Some clones in this sample may be carry-over from other donors' samples.

The chain joins TRBV7-2 to TRBJ2-2, with 13 bases fitting TRBD2. The CDR3 length is 16 residues. CDR1 and CDR2 (germline): SGHTA, FQGNSA. The J segment lost 4 bases and the V segment lost 5 bases, leaving 4 bases of the junction unmatched. The DNA for the CDR3 is TGTGCCAGCAGCACTAGCGGGAGGGCCGGCACCGGGGAGCTGTTTTTT. Its protein is CASSTSGRAGTGELFF.

The sample holds many counts of this clonotype. The V and J genes are TRBV10-3 and TRBJ2-2, with no clear D. In germline, CDR1 is ENHRY, CDR2 SYGVKD. This CDR3 region has 13 residues. V lost 6 bases to trimming and J lost 6 bases, with 11 bases between them. Written as DNA, the CDR3 is TGTGCCATCAGCCCATTGGTGGCCGGGGAGCTGTTTTTT. Translation gives CAISPLVAGELFF.

This chain links TRBV6-5 with TRBJ1-6, with D uncertain. V was clipped by 2 bases and J by 10 bases, with 9 bases between them. The CDR3 has 13 residues. Germline-derived CDR1 and CDR2 are MNHEY and SVGAGI. The CDR3 protein is CASSYGERSPLHF. The CDR3 nucleotides read TGTGCCAGCAGTTACGGGGAGCGCTCACCCCTCCACTTT.

The V and J genes are TRBV20-1 and TRBJ2-1, with 7 bases aligning to TRBD2. CDR1 and CDR2 from the germline V gene are DFQATT and SNEGSKA (reference sequence). The CDR3 totals 14 residues. After removal of 6 bases from V and 7 bases from J, the junction contained 12 bases not matched to a gene. CDR3 coding DNA: TGCAGTGCCCGCTCCCAGCGGGAACTAAATGAGCAGTTCTTC. Translating gives CSARSQRELNEQFF.

This clonotype was observed a few times. Germline is not matched at one junction end, which may reflect a read error. In DNA, the CDR3 is TGTGCCACCAGCAGAGAAGGGTTGGGGACAGACAACGGATCGTTT. Protein product: CATSREGLGTDNGSF. V and J are TRBV15 and TRBJ1-1, with 7 bases identical to TRBD1. The CDR3 consists of 15 residues. Germline CDR1 and CDR2: LNHNV and YYDKDF (reference sequence). Variable domain in full (rest from reference TRBV15 and TRBJ1-1): DAMVIQNPRYQVTQFGKPVTLSCSQTLNHNVMYWYQQKSSQAPKLLFHYYDKDFNNEADTPDNFQSRRPNTSFCFLDIRSPGLGDTAMYLCATSREGLGTDNGSFGQGTRLTVV.

This clonotype was observed a few times. The J gene is TRBJ2-5, the V gene TRBV4-1; TRBD2 matches 8 bases. The CDR3 length is 17 residues. V gave up 2 bases and J gave up 4 bases; unmatched junction bases: 12. Per the germline V gene, CDR1 is MGHRA and CDR2 is YSYEKL. CDR3 coding DNA: TGCGCCAGCAGCCAAATTCTTAGCGGGAAAGGAAGAGAGACCCAGTACTTC. This gives the protein CASSQILSGKGRETQYF.

This clonotype has a handful of counts. V usage is TRBV9 and J usage is TRBJ2-5; 9 bases are a match to TRBD2. Trimming at V came to 0 bases and at J to 4 bases, leaving 7 bases not matched to a gene. Germline CDR1 SGDLS, CDR2 YYNGEE. This CDR3 is 16 amino acids long. The CDR3 spells CASSVGNSGSSETQYF. The CDR3 region has the DNA TGTGCCAGCAGCGTAGGTAATAGCGGGAGTTCAGAGACCCAGTACTTC.

The table lists this clonotype with many counts. The rearrangement uses TRBV7-2 and TRBJ2-5; TRBD2 aligns across 8 bases. Losses at the gene ends were 6 bases for V and 8 bases for J; bases not matched to a gene: 14. Germline V gives CDR1 SGHTA, CDR2 FQGNSA. This CDR3 is 15 amino acids long. CDR3 in DNA: TGTGCCAGCAGGCCGACTGGACTAGCCGGGGGCACCCAGTACTTC. Translated, it gives CASRPTGLAGGTQYF.

The sample holds a few counts of this clonotype. This chain's CDR3 is CASQAVSGGYEQYF. In DNA, the CDR3 is TGTGCCAGTCAAGCCGTGAGCGGGGGTTACGAGCAGTACTTC. V gene TRBV6-1 combines with J gene TRBJ2-7; 8 nucleotides match TRBD2. From germline, CDR1 is MNHNS and CDR2 SASEGT. Unmatched junction bases numbered 11, after V lost 9 bases and J lost 4 bases. CDR3 length: 14 residues.

V usage is TRBV6-1 and J usage is TRBJ2-1; 8 bases match TRBD2. The CDR3 runs to 18 residues. J gave up 1 base and V 5 bases, and 13 bases lay outside the gene matches. The germline V gene has CDR1 MNHNS and CDR2 SASEGT. The CDR3 loop is CASSSEDGLAGSYNEQFF. In nucleotides, the CDR3 is TGTGCCAGCAGTAGCGAAGACGGACTAGCTGGGTCCTACAATGAGCAGTTCTTC.

The chain combines TRBV18 with TRBJ2-5; TRBD1 aligns across 8 bases. This CDR3 has 15 residues. Germline V gene lookup returns CDR1 KGHSH and CDR2 LQKENI. The J segment lost 7 bases and the V segment lost 3 bases, leaving 10 bases of the junction unmatched. The DNA of the CDR3 is TGTGCCAGCTCACCGATCGGACAGGGTGAGGGGACCCAGTACTTC. It specifies CASSPIGQGEGTQYF.

The V gene is TRBV19, the J gene TRBJ1-4, with TRBD1 identical over 7 bases. The germline gives CDR1 LNHDA, CDR2 SQIVND (reference sequence). Germline trimming cut 8 bases from V and 8 bases from J; bases unmatched to any gene: 11. This CDR3 is built from 14 residues. The CDR3 DNA follows: TGTGCCAGTTTTCACAGGGGCCCGGGCGAAAAACTGTTTTTT. Amino acids: CASFHRGPGEKLFF.

This clonotype was observed once. V gene TRBV5-5 combines with J gene TRBJ2-3; TRBD1 aligns across 8 bases. Germline CDR1 is SGHKS and CDR2 is YYEKEE (reference sequence). Trimming took 2 bases from V and 6 from J; bases not matched to a gene: 5. The CDR3 spans 14 residues. CDR3 region: CASSFLNRGDTQYF. The CDR3 region has the DNA TGTGCCAGCAGCTTCCTGAACAGGGGGGATACGCAGTATTTT.

This clonotype turned up a few times. The J gene is TRBJ1-2, the V gene TRBV12-3 or TRBV12-4, with D unresolved. V gave up 4 bases and J gave up 8 bases, with 8 bases separating them. This CDR3 region has 11 residues. The CDR3 DNA sequence: TGTGCCAGCAGTTCCTCGACGGGCTACACCTTC. It encodes CASSSSTGYTF.

As to this clonotype: A much larger clone lies one base from this, so it may be a read error. The rearrangement links TRBV7-8 to TRBJ1-1; D might be TRBD1 (6 bases). V lost 5 bases and J 2 bases, leaving 15 bases between the germline ends. The CDR3 totals 15 residues. The germline V gene encodes CDR1 SGHVS and CDR2 FQNEAQ. CDR3 region: CASSPRQASNTEAFF. CDR3 bases: TGTGCCAGCAGCCCCCGACAGGCGTCTAACACTGAAGCTTTCTTT. The full variable domain, completed using reference TRBV7-8 and TRBJ1-1, is GAGVSQSPRYKVAKRGQDVALRCDPISGHVSLFWYQQALGQGPEFLTYFQNEAQLDKSGLPSDRFFAERPEGSVSTLKIQRTQQEDSAVYLCASSPRQASNTEAFFGQGTRLTVV.